The sequence of this T cell receptor (beta chain) was determined in a study of blood T cells in healthy people across ages. Study-level results: When set beside aged donors, long-lived donors presented more naive CD4+ cells and higher diversity.

This clonotype has just a few counts. The antigen is undetermined. The CDR3 is made up of 14 amino acids. V was clipped by 4 bases and J by 8 bases, with 17 bases between them. Germline values: CDR1 DFQATT, CDR2 SNEGSKA (reference sequence). Then a second PCR, running about 6 to 12 cycles, was carried out with a sample-barcoded 5' primer and a J-beta primer mix. One entry per CDR3 protein results from TCRdb running MiXCR on the 5' RACE reads. Of around 790,000 distinct CDR3 sequences listed, 44% were seen once; the top ten hold roughly 19%. The chain has TRBV20-1 and TRBJ1-4; no firm D call. This receptor was obtained from a man aged 60-69 years in good health. The specimen was blood. As DNA, the CDR3 is TGCAGTGCTACCAACAGCTTAATGATGGAAAAACTGTTTTTT. Encoded protein: CSATNSLMMEKLFF.